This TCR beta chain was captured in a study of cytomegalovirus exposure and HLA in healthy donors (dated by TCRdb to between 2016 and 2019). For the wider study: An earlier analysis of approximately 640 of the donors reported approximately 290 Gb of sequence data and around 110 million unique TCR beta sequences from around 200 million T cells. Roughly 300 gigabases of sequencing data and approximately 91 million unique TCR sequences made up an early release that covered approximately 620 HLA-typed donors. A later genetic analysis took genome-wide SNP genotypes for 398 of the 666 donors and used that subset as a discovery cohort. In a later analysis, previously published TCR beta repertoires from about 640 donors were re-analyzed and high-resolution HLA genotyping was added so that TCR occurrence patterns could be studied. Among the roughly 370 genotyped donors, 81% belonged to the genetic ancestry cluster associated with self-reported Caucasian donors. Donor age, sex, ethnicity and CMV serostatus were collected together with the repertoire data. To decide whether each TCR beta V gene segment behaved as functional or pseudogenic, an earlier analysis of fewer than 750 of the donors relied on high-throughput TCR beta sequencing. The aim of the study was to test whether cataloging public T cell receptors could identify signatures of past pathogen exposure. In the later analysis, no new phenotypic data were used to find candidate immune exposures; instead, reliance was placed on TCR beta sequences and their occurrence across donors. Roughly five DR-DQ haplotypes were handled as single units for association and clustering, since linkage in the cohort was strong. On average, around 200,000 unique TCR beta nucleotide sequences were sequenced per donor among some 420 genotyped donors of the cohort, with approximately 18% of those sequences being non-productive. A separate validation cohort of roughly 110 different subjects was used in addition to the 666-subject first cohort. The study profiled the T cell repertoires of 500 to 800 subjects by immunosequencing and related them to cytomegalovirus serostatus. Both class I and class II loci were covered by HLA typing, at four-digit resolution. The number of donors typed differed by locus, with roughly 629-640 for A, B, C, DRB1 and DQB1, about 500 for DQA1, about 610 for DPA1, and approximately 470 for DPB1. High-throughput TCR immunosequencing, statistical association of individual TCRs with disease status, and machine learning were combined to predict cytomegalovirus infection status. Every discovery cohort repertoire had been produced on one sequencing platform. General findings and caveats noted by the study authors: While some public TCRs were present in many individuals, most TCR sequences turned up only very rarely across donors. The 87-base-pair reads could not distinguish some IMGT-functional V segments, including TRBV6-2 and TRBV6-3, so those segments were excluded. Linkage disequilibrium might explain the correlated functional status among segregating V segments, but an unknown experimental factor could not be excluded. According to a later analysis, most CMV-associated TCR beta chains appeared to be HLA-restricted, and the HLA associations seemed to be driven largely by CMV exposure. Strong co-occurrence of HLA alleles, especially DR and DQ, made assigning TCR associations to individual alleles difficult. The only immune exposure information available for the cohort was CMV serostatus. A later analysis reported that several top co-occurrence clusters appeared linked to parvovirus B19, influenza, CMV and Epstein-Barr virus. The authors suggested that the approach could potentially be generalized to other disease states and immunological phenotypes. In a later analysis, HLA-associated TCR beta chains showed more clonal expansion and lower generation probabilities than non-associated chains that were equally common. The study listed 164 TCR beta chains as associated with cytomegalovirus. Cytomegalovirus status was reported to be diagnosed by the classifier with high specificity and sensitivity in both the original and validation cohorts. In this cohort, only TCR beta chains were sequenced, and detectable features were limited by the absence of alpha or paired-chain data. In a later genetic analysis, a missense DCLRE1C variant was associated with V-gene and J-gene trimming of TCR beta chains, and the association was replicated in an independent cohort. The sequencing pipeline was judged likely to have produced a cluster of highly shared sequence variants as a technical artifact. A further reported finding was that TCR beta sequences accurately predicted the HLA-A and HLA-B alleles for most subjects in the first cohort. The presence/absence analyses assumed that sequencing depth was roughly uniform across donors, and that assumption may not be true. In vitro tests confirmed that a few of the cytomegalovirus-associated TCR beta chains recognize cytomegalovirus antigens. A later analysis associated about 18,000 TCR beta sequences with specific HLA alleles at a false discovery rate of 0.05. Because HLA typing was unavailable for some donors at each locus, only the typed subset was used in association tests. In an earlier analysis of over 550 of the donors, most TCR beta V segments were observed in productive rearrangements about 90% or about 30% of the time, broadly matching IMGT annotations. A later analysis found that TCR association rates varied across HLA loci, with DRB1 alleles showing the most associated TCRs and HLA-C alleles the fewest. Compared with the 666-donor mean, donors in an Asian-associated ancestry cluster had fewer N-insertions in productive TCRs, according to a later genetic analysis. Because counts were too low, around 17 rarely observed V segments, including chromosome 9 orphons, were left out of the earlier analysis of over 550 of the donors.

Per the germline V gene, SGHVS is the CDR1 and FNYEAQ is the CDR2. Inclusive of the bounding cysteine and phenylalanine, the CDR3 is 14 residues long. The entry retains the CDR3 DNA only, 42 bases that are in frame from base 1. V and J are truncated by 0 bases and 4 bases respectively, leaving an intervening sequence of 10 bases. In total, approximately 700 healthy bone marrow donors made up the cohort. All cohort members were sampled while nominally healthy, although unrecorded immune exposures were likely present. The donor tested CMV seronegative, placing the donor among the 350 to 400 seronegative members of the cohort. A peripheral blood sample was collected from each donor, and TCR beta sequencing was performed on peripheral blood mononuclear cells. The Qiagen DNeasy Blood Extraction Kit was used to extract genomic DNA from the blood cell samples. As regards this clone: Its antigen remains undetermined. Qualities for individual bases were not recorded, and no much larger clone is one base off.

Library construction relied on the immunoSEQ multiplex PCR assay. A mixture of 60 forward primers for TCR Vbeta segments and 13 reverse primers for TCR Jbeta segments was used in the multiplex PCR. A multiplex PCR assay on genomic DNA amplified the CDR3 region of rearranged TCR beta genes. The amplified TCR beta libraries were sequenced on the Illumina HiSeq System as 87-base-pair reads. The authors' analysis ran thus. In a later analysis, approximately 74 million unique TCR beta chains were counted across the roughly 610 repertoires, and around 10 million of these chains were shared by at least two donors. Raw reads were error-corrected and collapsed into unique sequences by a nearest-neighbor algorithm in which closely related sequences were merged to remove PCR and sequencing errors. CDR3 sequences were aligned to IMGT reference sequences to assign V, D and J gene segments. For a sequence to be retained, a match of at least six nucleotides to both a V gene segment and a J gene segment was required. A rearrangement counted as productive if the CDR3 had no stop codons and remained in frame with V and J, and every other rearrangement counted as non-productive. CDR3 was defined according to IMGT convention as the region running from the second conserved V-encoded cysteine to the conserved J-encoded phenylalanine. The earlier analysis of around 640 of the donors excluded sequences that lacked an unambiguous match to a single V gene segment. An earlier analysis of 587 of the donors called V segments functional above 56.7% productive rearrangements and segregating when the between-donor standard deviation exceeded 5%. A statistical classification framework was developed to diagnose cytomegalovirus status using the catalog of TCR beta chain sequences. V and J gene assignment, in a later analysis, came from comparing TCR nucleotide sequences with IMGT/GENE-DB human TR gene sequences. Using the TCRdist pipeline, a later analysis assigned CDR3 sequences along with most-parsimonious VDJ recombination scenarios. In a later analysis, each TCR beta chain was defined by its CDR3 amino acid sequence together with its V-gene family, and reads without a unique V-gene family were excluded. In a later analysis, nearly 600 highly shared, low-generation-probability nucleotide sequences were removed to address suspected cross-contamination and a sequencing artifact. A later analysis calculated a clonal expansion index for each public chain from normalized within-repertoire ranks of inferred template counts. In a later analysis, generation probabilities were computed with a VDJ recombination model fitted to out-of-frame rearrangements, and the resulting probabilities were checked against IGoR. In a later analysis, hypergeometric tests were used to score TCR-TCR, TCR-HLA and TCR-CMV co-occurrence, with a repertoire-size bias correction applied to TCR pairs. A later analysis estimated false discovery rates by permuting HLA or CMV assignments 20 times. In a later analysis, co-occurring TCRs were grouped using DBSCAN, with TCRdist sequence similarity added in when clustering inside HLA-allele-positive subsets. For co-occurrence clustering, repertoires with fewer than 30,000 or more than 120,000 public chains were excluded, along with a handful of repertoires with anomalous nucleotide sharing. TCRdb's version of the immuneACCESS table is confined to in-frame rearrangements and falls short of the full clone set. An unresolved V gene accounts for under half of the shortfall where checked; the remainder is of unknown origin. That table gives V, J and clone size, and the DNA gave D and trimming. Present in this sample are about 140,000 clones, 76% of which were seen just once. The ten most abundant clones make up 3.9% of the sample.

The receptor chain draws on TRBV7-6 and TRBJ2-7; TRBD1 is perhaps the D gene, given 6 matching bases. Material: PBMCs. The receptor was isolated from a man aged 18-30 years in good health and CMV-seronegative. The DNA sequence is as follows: TGTGCCAGCAGCTTAGCGACAGGCACTTACGAGCAGTACTTC. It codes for CASSLATGTYEQYF.